The 29 T cell receptor beta chains reported below all come from one sample, sequenced in a study of blood T cell repertoires in COVID-19. The repertoire was sequenced with immunoSEQ multiplex PCR; TCRdb's copy has only in-frame clones and lacks some. The sample lists around 170,000 clones, 84% occurring once. Input material: peripheral blood. The source is a man under 40 with active or convalescent COVID-19.

In its sample, this clone was seen a few times. Other DNA sequences in this specimen translate into the identical CDR3. This CDR3 is CASSSGTGGNQPQHF. The CDR3, as DNA: TGTGCCAGCAGCTCCGGGACAGGGGGCAATCAGCCCCAGCATTTT. The J gene is TRBJ1-5, the V gene TRBV7-6, with TRBD1 matching over 10 bases. This CDR3 has 15 residues. Germline V lookup: CDR1 SGHVS, CDR2 FNYEAQ. The junction had 2 bases not matched to a gene; V was cut back by 4 bases and J by 2 bases. The entire variable domain, with the rest obtained from reference TRBV7-6 and TRBJ1-5, is as follows: GAGVSQSPRYKVTKRGQDVALRCDPISGHVSLYWYRQALGQGPEFLTYFNYEAQQDKSGLPNDRFSAERPEGSISTLTIQRTEQRDSAMYRCASSSGTGGNQPQHFGDGTRLSIL.

This chain connects TRBV18 to TRBJ2-1, with D perhaps TRBD1 (7 bases). Trimming stripped 6 bases from V and 4 bases from J, with 13 bases between. CDR1 and CDR2 (germline): KGHSH, LQKENI. The CDR3 covers 14 residues. The CDR3 DNA reads as TGTGCCAGCTCCCCGGCAGGGGGGTACAATGAGCAGTTCTTC. It is translated as CASSPAGGYNEQFF.

This chain's CDR3 is CASSLQGHGYTF. CDR3 DNA sequence: TGCGCCAGCAGCTTACAGGGACATGGCTACACCTTC. The gene calls are TRBV5-1 and TRBJ1-2; D is possibly TRBD1 (6 bases). In germline, CDR1 is SGHRS, CDR2 YFSETQ. CDR3 length: 12 residues. V was trimmed by 2 bases and J by 6 bases, leaving 8 bases between them.

The CDR3 is CASSEARPTGWSGELFF. The CDR3 DNA follows: TGTGCCAGCAGTGAAGCCCGTCCGACAGGCTGGTCCGGGGAGCTGTTTTTT. The V gene is TRBV25-1, the J gene TRBJ2-2; perhaps TRBD1 as D (6 bases). Between the trimmed V and J ends, which lost 2 bases and 6 bases, there was a span of 19 bases. The CDR3 loop spans 17 amino acids. In germline, CDR1 is MGHDK, CDR2 SYGVNS.

This clone was detected only a few times. This chain links TRBV15 with TRBJ1-5; weak D call: TRBD1 (6 bases). Germline loops: CDR1 LNHNV, CDR2 YYDKDF (reference sequence). CDR3 length: 14 residues. V was cut by 5 bases and J by 0 bases, with 8 bases left in between. In DNA form, the CDR3 reads TGTGCCACCAGCTGGACAGATAGCAATCAGCCCCAGCATTTT. It yields the protein CATSWTDSNQPQHF. Filled out from reference TRBV15 and TRBJ1-5, the complete variable domain reads DAMVIQNPRYQVTQFGKPVTLSCSQTLNHNVMYWYQQKSSQAPKLLFHYYDKDFNNEADTPDNFQSRRPNTSFCFLDIRSPGLGDTAMYLCATSWTDSNQPQHFGDGTRLSIL.

The chain uses TRBV2 and TRBJ1-6; 12 bases are a match to TRBD1. V lost 1 base and J lost 9; bases outside the gene matches: 4. CDR1 and CDR2 (germline): SNHLY, FYNNEI. CDR3 length: 16 amino acids. CDR3 sequence: CASSEVGGQGASPLHF. CDR3 nucleotides: TGTGCCAGCAGTGAAGTGGGGGGACAGGGGGCTTCACCCCTCCACTTT. The complete variable domain, with remaining parts taken from reference TRBV2 and TRBJ1-6, reads EPEVTQTPSHQVTQMGQEVILRCVPISNHLYFYWYRQILGQKVEFLVSFYNNEISEKSEIFDDQFSVERPDGSNFTLKIRSTKLEDSAMYFCASSEVGGQGASPLHFGNGTRLTVT.

CDR3 protein: CASSSMPTTGNTQYF. Written as DNA, the CDR3 is TGTGCCAGCAGTTCCATGCCTACCACAGGGAATACGCAGTATTTT. V gene TRBV6-6 combines with J gene TRBJ2-3; possible D gene TRBD1, 6 bases. The germline V gene has CDR1 MNHNY and CDR2 SVGAGI (reference sequence). The CDR3 loop spans 15 amino acids. V lost 4 bases and J lost 7, with 18 bases in between.

The chain is built from TRBV9 and TRBJ1-1; D is perhaps TRBD1 (5 bases). This CDR3 has 15 residues. V was shortened by 2 bases and J by 3 bases, with 14 bases between the two germline ends. Germline loops: CDR1 SGDLS, CDR2 YYNGEE. The CDR3, as DNA: TGTGCCAGCAGCGTGTTTTGGGGGAGGGACACTGAAGCTTTCTTT. Translating it yields CASSVFWGRDTEAFF.

CDR3 sequence (DNA): TGTGCCAGCACCCCCCAGGGCTCTCAGAGCTACAATGAGCAGTTCTTC. Residues: CASTPQGSQSYNEQFF. This sequence joins TRBV27 and TRBJ2-1; a possible D gene is TRBD1 (5 bases). Between the trimmed V and J ends, which lost 7 bases and 3 bases, there was a span of 19 bases. Germline loops: CDR1 MNHEY, CDR2 SMNVEV (reference sequence). The CDR3 runs 16 residues.

The chain carries TRBV6-5 and TRBJ2-2; TRBD2 matches 7 bases. The ends lost 2 bases at V and 4 bases at J; junction bases unmatched: 7. The germline CDR1 and CDR2 sequences are MNHEY and SVGAGI. The CDR3 runs 16 residues. CDR3 DNA sequence: TGTGCCAGCAGTTACACCCGGGAGGCCGGCACCGGGGAGCTGTTTTTT. It translates to CASSYTREAGTGELFF.

This clone was picked up one time. This rearrangement joins TRBV7-8 to TRBJ1-5; 8 bases align to TRBD1. CDR3 length: 17 residues. CDR1 and CDR2 from the germline V gene are SGHVS and FQNEAQ. Trimming at V came to 2 bases and at J to 4 bases, leaving 10 bases not matched to a gene. The CDR3 DNA is TGTGCCAGCAGCTTATTACAGGGACAGGTTCATAATCAGCCCCAGCATTTT. It is translated as CASSLLQGQVHNQPQHF.

The chain couples TRBV27 to TRBJ1-1; possibly TRBD1 for D (5 bases). Between the trimmed V and J ends, which lost 0 bases and 7 bases, there was a span of 12 bases. The germline gives CDR1 MNHEY, CDR2 SMNVEV (reference sequence). The CDR3 is made up of 14 amino acids. Written as DNA, the CDR3 is TGTGCCAGCAGTTTATCGCTCGGGCAGGGTGAAGCTTTCTTT. Its translation: CASSLSLGQGEAFF.

This chain joins TRBV14 and TRBJ2-5, with a possible D match to TRBD1 (6 bases). The CDR3 runs to 14 residues. Germline values: CDR1 SGHDN, CDR2 FVKESK. Trimming removed 4 bases from V and 1 base from J, with 10 bases in between. The CDR3 reads CASSPGTTQETQYF. In DNA form, the CDR3 reads TGTGCCAGCAGCCCCGGGACAACCCAAGAGACCCAGTACTTC.

The chain recombines TRBV10-3 with TRBJ2-7; 10 nucleotides line up with TRBD1. V shed 4 bases, J shed 4 bases, and the junction held 7 bases outside the gene matches. The CDR3 has 15 amino acids. The V gene's germline CDR1 is ENHRY and CDR2 SYGVKD. The CDR3 nucleotides are TGTGCCATCAGTGTGGACAGGGGGTCCCCATACGAGCAGTACTTC. It yields the protein CAISVDRGSPYEQYF.

This clone was seen only once. CDR3 DNA sequence: TGTGCCACCTCGGGACAGGGCGTCGTAGGTGCCTACGAGCAGTACGTC. Protein: CATSGQGVVGAYEQYV. The chain couples TRBV28 to TRBJ2-7; TRBD1 aligns across 9 bases. J gave up 2 bases and V 10 bases, and 15 bases lay outside the gene matches. CDR3 length: 16 residues. Germline assignment: CDR1 MDHEN and CDR2 SYDVKM.

The chain joins TRBV18 to TRBJ2-3, with TRBD2 matching 9 bases. From germline, CDR1 is KGHSH and CDR2 LQKENI. CDR3 length: 17 amino acids. The V and J ends lost 2 bases and 2 bases, in that order; junction bases with no gene match: 8. CDR3 nucleotides: TGTGCCAGCTCACCAACTTCGGCTAGCGGGAACACAGATACGCAGTATTTT. Translated, it gives CASSPTSASGNTDTQYF.

V is TRBV2 and J is TRBJ1-1; tentative D call: TRBD1 (6 bases). Per germline, CDR1 SNHLY and CDR2 FYNNEI. This CDR3 region has 14 residues. Trimming took off 6 bases at V and 4 bases at J, with 15 bases between the two ends. The CDR3 protein is CASSLGQWATEAFF. Here the CDR3 DNA reads TGTGCCAGCAGCTTGGGACAATGGGCCACTGAAGCTTTCTTT.

The genes are TRBV10-3 and TRBJ2-7; 7 nucleotides agree with TRBD1. With 7 bases clipped from V and 3 bases from J, the junction kept 6 bases outside the gene matches. The germline CDR1 and CDR2 sequences are ENHRY and SYGVKD. This CDR3 region has 13 residues. CDR3 region: CAITPRDSYEQYF. CDR3 DNA sequence: TGTGCCATCACTCCCCGGGACAGCTACGAGCAGTACTTC.

V and J are TRBV27 and TRBJ1-5, with a tentative D call TRBD1 (5 bases). The V and J ends lost 6 bases and 6 bases respectively, with 15 bases between them. The CDR3 extends over 14 amino acids. Germline assignment: CDR1 MNHEY and CDR2 SMNVEV (reference sequence). CDR3 sequence reads: CASRPGGRGQPQHF. CDR3 in DNA: TGTGCCAGCAGACCTGGGGGGAGGGGTCAGCCCCAGCATTTT.

The V call is TRBV11-2, the J call TRBJ2-7; 7 nucleotides match TRBD1. The CDR3 is 15 amino acids. The trim removed 5 bases at V and 0 bases at J, leaving 7 bases unmatched. Germline CDR1 reads SGHAT; CDR2 reads FQNNGV. The CDR3 nucleotides are TGTGCCAGCAGCCCGGGACAGTTTAGCTCCTACGAGCAGTACTTC. Encoded protein: CASSPGQFSSYEQYF. Full variable domain (rest looked up from reference TRBV11-2 and TRBJ2-7): EAGVAQSPRYKIIEKRQSVAFWCNPISGHATLYWYQQILGQGPKLLIQFQNNGVVDDSQLPKDRFSAERLKGVDSTLKIQPAKLEDSAVYLCASSPGQFSSYEQYFGPGTRLTVT.

The sample holds one count of this clone. This CDR3 is CASRLAGTGELFF. The CDR3 DNA is TGTGCCAGCAGATTAGCGGGCACCGGGGAGCTGTTTTTT. The rearrangement links TRBV28 to TRBJ2-2; 7 nucleotides align to TRBD2. Germline CDR1 MDHEN, CDR2 SYDVKM. After removal of 6 bases from V and 4 bases from J, the junction contained 2 bases not matched to a gene. CDR3 length equals 13 residues.

As regards this clone: Different DNA sequences within this sample yield the same CDR3. The chain recombines TRBV30 with TRBJ1-5; TRBD1 matches 11 bases. Trimming cost V 3 bases and J 5 bases; bases outside gene matches: 0. Germline V gives CDR1 GTSNPN, CDR2 SVGIG (reference sequence). The CDR3 has 13 amino acids. The CDR3 loop reads CAWRGQGDQPQHF. The CDR3 DNA sequence: TGTGCCTGGAGGGGACAGGGGGATCAGCCCCAGCATTTT.

The chain carries TRBV28 and TRBJ2-7; 10 nucleotides match TRBD1. Trimming took 5 bases from V and 2 from J; bases not matched to a gene: 3. CDR1 MDHEN and CDR2 SYDVKM come from the germline V gene. The CDR3 runs 14 residues. The CDR3 DNA follows: TGTGCCAGCAGTCTTGGACAGGGGGCCTACGAGCAGTACGTC. Residues: CASSLGQGAYEQYV.

The V and J genes are TRBV6-2 or TRBV6-3 and TRBJ2-2; tentatively, D is TRBD2 (5 bases). CDR1 is MNHEY, CDR2 SVGEGT, per germline. Trimming cost V 3 bases and J 0 bases, with 14 bases left between them. This CDR3 contains 17 residues. This CDR3 is CASSYWVSGANTGELFF. The CDR3 DNA follows: TGTGCCAGCAGTTATTGGGTGAGCGGAGCGAACACCGGGGAGCTGTTTTTT.

This chain uses TRBV14 with TRBJ2-5; the D gene is possibly TRBD1 (6 bases). The germline V gene encodes CDR1 SGHDN and CDR2 FVKESK. The CDR3 loop spans 19 amino acids. V lost 1 base, J lost 1 base, and 22 bases lay in between. Here the CDR3 reads CASSQVLGARTASQETQYF. The CDR3 DNA follows: TGTGCCAGCAGCCAAGTGCTGGGGGCCCGGACAGCGAGCCAAGAGACCCAGTACTTC.

This rearrangement joins TRBV5-4 to TRBJ2-1; 10 nucleotides agree with TRBD2. From germline, CDR1 is SGHNT and CDR2 YYREEE (reference sequence). The CDR3 runs 16 residues. Germline trimming cut 4 bases from V and 12 bases from J; bases unmatched to any gene: 16. The CDR3: CASSGLGSGGGSGQFF. The CDR3 DNA reads as TGTGCCAGCAGCGGGCTTGGGAGCGGGGGGGGCTCCGGGCAGTTCTTC.

This clone was seen only once. The rearrangement joins TRBV20-1 to TRBJ2-4; D unresolved. CDR1 DFQATT and CDR2 SNEGSKA come from the germline V gene (reference sequence). The CDR3 has 15 residues. Trimming cost V 3 bases and J 0 bases, with 12 bases left between them. The CDR3 sequence is CSASERVIAKNIQYF. CDR3 DNA sequence: TGCAGTGCTAGTGAACGGGTAATAGCCAAAAACATTCAGTACTTC.

This clone showed up just a few times. The chain joins TRBV7-9 to TRBJ2-6; D is unclear. V was cut by 4 bases and J by 2 bases, with 18 bases left in between. This CDR3 region has 18 residues. Germline V gene lookup returns CDR1 SEHNR and CDR2 FQNEAQ (reference sequence). The CDR3, as DNA: TGTGCCAGCAGCTCGAAACCTATACTTGTTCCTGGGGCCAACGTCCTGACTTTC. Encoded protein: CASSSKPILVPGANVLTF.

This clone turned up a few times. This rearrangement joins TRBV14 to TRBJ2-4; D might be TRBD2 (6 bases). Trimming pared 0 bases from V and 0 bases from J, leaving 15 bases between. Germline CDR1 is SGHDN and CDR2 is FVKESK. There are 18 residues in the CDR3. This CDR3 reads CASSQELGSGIAKNIQYF. CDR3 DNA sequence: TGTGCCAGCAGCCAAGAGCTTGGTAGCGGTATAGCCAAAAACATTCAGTACTTC. Complete variable domain (other parts from reference TRBV14 and TRBJ2-4): EAGVTQFPSHSVIEKGQTVTLRCDPISGHDNLYWYRRVMGKEIKFLLHFVKESKQDESGMPNNRFLAERTGGTYSTLKVQPAELEDSGVYFCASSQELGSGIAKNIQYFGAGTRLSVL.